The clone carrying this TCR beta chain showed up just once. These data originate in a study of blood T cell repertoires in COVID-19. About the research overall: COVID-19 samples, acute and convalescent, were from the United States, Italy and Spain. PBMCs, B-cell-depleted T cells, or T cells were the source of the cDNA or gDNA that made up the material.

The CDR3 is 15 amino acids. The germline CDR1 and CDR2 sequences are SNHLY and FYNNEI. The J segment lost 1 base and the V segment lost 6 bases, leaving 8 bases of the junction unmatched. Clones were read by immunoSEQ multiplex PCR, and TCRdb kept only the in-frame ones, dropping some. Among more than 200,000 clones, around 84% were seen once, and the ten largest hold 4.5% to 7.5%. The chain links TRBV2 to TRBJ1-2; TRBD1 agrees at 7 bases. This sequence was found in a man aged 80 or over with acute or convalescent COVID-19. Sequencing used peripheral blood. Here the CDR3 DNA reads TGTGCCAGCAGACCGGACAGGATGATTAACTATGGCTACACCTTC. Translated: CASRPDRMINYGYTF.